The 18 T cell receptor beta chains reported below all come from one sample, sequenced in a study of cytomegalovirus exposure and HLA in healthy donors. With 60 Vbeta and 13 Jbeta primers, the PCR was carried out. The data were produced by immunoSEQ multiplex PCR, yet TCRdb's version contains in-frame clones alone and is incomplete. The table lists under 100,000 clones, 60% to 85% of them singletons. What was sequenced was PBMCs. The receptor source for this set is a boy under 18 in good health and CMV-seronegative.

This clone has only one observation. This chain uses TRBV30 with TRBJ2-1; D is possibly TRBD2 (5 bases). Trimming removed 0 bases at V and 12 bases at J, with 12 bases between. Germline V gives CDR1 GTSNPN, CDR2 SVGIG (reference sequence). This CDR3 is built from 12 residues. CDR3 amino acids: CAWSVLGSVQFF. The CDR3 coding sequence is TGTGCCTGGAGTGTACTAGGGTCTGTGCAGTTCTTC.

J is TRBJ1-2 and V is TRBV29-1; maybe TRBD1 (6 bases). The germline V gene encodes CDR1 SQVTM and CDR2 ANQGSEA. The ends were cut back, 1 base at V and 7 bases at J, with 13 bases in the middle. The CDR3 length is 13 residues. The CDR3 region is CSVEAGGRGGYTF. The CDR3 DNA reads TGCAGCGTTGAAGCGGGGGGCCGGGGTGGCTACACCTTC.

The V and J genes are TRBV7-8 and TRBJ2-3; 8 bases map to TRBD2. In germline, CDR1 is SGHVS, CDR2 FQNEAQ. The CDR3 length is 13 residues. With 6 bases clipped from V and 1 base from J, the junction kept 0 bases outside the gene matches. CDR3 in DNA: TGTGCCAGCAGGACTAGCGGCACAGATACGCAGTATTTT. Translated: CASRTSGTDTQYF.

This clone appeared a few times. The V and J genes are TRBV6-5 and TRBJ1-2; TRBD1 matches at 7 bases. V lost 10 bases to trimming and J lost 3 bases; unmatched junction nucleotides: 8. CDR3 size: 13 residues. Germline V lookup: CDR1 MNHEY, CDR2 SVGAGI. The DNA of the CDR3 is TGTGCCACAAAACAGGGGTTCGACTATGGCTACACCTTC. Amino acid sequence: CATKQGFDYGYTF.

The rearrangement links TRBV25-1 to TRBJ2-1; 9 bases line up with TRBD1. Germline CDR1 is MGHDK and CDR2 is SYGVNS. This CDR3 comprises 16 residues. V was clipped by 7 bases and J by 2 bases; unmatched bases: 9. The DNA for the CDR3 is TGTGCCAGCACCCCCAGGGGGACAGGGACCTACAATGAGCAGTTCTTC. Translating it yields CASTPRGTGTYNEQFF.

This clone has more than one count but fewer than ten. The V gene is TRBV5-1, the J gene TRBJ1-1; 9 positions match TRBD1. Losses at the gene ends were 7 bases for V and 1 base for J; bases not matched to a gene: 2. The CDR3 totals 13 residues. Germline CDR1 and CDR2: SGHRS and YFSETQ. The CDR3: CASGTGSNTEAFF. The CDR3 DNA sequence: TGCGCCAGCGGGACAGGGTCGAACACTGAAGCTTTCTTT.

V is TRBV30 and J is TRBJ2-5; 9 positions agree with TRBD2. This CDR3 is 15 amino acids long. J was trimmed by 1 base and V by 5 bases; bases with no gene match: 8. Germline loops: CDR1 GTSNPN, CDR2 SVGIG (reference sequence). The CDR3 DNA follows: TGTGCCTGGGAGGGCGGGAGGGCCCCCCAAGAGACCCAGTACTTC. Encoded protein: CAWEGGRAPQETQYF.

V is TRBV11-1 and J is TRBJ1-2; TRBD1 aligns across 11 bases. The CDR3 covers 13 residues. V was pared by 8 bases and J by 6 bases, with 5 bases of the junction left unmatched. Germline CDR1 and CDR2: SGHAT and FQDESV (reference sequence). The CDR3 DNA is TGTGCCAGCGGATGGGACAGGGGGAATGGCTACACCTTC. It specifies CASGWDRGNGYTF.

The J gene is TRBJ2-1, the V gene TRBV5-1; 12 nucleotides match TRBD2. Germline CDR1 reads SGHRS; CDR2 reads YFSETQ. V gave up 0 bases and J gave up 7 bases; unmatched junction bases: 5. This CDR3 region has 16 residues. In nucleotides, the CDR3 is TGCGCCAGCAGCTTGGAGGCTAGCGGGAGGGGGAATGAGCAGTTCTTC. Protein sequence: CASSLEASGRGNEQFF.

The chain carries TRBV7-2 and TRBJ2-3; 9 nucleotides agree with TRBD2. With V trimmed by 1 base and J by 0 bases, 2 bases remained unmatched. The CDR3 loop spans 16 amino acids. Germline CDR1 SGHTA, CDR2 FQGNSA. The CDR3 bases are TGTGCCAGCAGCTTAGGGCTAGCGGGGAGCACAGATACGCAGTATTTT. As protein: CASSLGLAGSTDTQYF.

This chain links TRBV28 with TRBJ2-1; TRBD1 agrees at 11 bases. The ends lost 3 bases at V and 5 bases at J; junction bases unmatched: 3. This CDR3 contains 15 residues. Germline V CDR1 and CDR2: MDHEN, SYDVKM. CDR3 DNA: TGTGCCAGCAGTTTCCCGGACAGGGGGCACAATGAGCAGTTCTTC. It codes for CASSFPDRGHNEQFF.

As DNA, the CDR3 is TGTGCCAGCAGCTTCACAGGGGGAGAATCAAATGAGCAGTTCTTC. This sequence encodes CASSFTGGESNEQFF. J is TRBJ2-1 and V is TRBV7-9; 8 positions agree with TRBD1. The germline CDR1 and CDR2 sequences are SEHNR and FQNEAQ (reference sequence). The V segment lost 3 bases and the J segment 7 bases; nucleotides outside the gene matches: 8. The CDR3 runs 15 residues.

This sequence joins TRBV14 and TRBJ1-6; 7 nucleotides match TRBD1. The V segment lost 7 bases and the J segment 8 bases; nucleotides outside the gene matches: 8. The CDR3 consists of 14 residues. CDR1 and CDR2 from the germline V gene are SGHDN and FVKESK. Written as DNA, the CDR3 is TGTGCCAGCAACCCGACAGGGAAATATTCACCCCTCCACTTT. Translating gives CASNPTGKYSPLHF.

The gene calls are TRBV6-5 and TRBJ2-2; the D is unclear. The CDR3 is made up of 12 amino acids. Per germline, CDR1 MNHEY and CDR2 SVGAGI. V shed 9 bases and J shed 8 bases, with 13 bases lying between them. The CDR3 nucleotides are TGTGCCAGTAGCCGGAAAACAGGGGAGCTGTTTTTT. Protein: CASSRKTGELFF.

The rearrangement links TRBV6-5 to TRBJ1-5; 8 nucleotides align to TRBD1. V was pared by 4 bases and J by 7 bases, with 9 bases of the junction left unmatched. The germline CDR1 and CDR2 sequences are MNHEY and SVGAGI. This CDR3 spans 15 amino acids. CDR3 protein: CASSSDRELSQPQHF. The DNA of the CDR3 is TGTGCCAGCAGTTCGGACAGGGAACTATCCCAGCCCCAGCATTTT.

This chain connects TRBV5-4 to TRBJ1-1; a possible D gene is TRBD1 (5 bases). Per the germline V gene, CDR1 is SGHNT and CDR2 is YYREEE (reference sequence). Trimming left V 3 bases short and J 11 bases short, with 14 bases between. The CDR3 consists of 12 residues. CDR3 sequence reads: CASSSTVAGAFF. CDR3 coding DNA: TGTGCCAGCAGCTCTACGGTCGCAGGGGCTTTCTTT.

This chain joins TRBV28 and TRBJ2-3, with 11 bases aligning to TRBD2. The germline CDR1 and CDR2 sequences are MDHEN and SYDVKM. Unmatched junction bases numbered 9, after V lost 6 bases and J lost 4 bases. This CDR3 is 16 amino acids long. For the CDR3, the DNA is TGTGCCAGCAGGGAATTGACTAGCGGGGCATCAGATACGCAGTATTTT. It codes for CASRELTSGASDTQYF.

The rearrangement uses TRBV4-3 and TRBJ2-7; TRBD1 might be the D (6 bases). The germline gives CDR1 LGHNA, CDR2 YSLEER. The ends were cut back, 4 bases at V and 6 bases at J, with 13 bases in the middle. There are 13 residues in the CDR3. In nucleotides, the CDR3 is TGCGCCAGCAGCCCCTATACAGGGAGCGAGCAGTACTTC. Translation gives CASSPYTGSEQYF.